This TCR beta chain appears in the sequencing data of a study of blood T cell repertoires in COVID-19. Study as a whole: Italy, Spain and the United States were the sources of the convalescent and acute COVID-19 samples.

The repertoire was sequenced with immunoSEQ multiplex PCR; TCRdb's copy has only in-frame clones and lacks some. This sample yields hundreds of thousands of clones, of which around four fifths are seen a single time; 4.5% to 5% belongs to the top ten. This CDR3 is 16 amino acids long. CDR1 and CDR2 from the germline V gene are SGHRS and YFSETQ. V lost 4 bases and J lost 5, with 16 bases in between. Material: PBMCs or T cells enriched from blood (not recorded which). The chain is built from TRBV5-1 and TRBJ1-6, with D possibly being TRBD1 (6 bases). The clonotype comes from a woman aged 50 to 60 who had been exposed to COVID-19. CDR3 sequence (DNA): TGCGCCAGCAGCGTACAGGGAAGGTTGAATAATTCACCCCTCCACTTT. This sequence encodes CASSVQGRLNNSPLHF.